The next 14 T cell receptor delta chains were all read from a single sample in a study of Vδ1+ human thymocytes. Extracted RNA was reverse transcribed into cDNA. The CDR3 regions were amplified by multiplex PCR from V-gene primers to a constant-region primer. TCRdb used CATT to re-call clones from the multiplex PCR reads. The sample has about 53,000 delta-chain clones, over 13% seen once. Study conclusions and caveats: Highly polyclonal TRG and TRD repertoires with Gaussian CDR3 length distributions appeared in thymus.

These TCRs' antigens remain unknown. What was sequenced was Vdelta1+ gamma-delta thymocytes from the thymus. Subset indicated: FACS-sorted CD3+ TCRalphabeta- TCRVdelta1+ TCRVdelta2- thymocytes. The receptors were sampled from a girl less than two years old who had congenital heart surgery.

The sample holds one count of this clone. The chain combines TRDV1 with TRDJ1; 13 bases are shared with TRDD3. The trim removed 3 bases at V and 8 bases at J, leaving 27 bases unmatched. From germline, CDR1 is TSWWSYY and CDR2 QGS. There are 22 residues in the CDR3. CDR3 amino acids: CALGDVPSLTLLGDTLASKLIF. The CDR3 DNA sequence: TGTGCTCTTGGGGACGTCCCTTCCCTCACACTACTGGGGGATACGCTAGCCTCAAAACTCATCTTT.

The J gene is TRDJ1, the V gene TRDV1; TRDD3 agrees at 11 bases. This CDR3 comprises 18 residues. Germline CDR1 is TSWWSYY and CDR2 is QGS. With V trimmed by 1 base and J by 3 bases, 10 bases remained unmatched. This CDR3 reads CALGEPLSLGDNPDKLIF. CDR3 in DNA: TGTGCTCTTGGGGAACCTCTCTCACTGGGGGATAATCCCGATAAACTCATCTTT.

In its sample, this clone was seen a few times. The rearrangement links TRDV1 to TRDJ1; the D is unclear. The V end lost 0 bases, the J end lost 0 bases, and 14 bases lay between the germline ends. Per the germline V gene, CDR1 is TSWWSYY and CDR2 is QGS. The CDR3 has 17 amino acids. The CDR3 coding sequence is TGTGCTCTTGGGGAACTCGGTGCGGGTGCCTACACCGATAAACTCATCTTT. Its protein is CALGELGAGAYTDKLIF.

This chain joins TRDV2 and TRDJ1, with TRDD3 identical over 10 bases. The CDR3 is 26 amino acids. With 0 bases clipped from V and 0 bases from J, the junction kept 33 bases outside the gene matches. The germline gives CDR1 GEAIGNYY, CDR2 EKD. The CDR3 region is CACDTGRLPSSITFWGIRLHTDKLIF. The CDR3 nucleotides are TGTGCCTGTGACACCGGTCGCCTTCCCTCCTCGATAACCTTCTGGGGGATAAGACTTCACACCGATAAACTCATCTTT.

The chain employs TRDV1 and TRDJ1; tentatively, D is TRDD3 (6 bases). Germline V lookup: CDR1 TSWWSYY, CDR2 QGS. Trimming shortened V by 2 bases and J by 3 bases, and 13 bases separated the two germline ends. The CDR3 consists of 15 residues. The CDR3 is CALGEDLGIPDKLIF. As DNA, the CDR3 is TGTGCTCTTGGGGAAGATCTGGGGATCCCCGATAAACTCATCTTT.

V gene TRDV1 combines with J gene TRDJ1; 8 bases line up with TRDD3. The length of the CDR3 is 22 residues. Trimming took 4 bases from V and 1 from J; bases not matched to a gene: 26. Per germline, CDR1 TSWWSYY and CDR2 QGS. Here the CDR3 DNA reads TGTGCTCTTGGGGTTCGCCCGGACGTACTGGGGGGTACGACTATTCCCACCGATAAACTCATCTTT. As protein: CALGVRPDVLGGTTIPTDKLIF.

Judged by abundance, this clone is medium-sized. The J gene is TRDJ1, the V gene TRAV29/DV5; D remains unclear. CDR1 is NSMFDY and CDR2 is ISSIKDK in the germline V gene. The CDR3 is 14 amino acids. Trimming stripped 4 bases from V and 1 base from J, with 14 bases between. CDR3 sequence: CAAARSLCTDKLIF. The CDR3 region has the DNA TGTGCAGCAGCCCGTTCCCTCTGCACCGATAAACTCATCTTT.

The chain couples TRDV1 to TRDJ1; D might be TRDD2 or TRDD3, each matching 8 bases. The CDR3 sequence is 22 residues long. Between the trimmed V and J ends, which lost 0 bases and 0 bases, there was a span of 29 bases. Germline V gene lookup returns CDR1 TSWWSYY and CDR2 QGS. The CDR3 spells CALGELASYWGLRVRYTDKLIF. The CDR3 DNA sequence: TGTGCTCTTGGGGAACTCGCTTCCTACTGGGGGCTAAGGGTGCGGTACACCGATAAACTCATCTTT.

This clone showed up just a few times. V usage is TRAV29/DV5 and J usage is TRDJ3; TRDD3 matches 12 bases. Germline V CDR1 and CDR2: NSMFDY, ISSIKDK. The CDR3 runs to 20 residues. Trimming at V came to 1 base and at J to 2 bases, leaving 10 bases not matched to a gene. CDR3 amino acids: CAASLYWGIQGPWDTRQMFF. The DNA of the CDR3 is TGTGCAGCAAGCTTATACTGGGGGATACAGGGTCCCTGGGACACCCGACAGATGTTTTTC. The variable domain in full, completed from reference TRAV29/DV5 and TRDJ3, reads DQQVKQNSPSLSVQEGRISILNCDYTNSMFDYFLWYKKYPAEGPTFLISISSIKDKNEDGRFTVFLNKSAKHLSLHIVPSQPGDSAVYFCAASLYWGIQGPWDTRQMFFGTGIKLFVEP.

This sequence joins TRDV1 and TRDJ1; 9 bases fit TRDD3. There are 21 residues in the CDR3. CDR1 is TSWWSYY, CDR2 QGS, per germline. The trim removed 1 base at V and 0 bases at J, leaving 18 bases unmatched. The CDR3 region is CALGEPSSLSYWGRYTDKLIF. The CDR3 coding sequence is TGTGCTCTTGGGGAACCCTCATCTCTTTCCTACTGGGGGAGATACACCGATAAACTCATCTTT.

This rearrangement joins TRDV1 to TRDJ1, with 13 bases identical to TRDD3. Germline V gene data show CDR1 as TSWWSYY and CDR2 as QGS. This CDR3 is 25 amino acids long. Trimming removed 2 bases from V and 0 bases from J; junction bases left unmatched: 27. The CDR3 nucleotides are TGTGCTCTTGGGGAAGGGCCCGTCCTACTGGGGGATACGCAAATTAAAACCTCGTACACCGATAAACTCATCTTT. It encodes CALGEGPVLLGDTQIKTSYTDKLIF.

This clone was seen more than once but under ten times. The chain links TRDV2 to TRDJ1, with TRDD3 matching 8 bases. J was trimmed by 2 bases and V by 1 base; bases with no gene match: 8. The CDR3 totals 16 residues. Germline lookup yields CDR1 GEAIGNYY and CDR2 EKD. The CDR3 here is CACDTEKLGDTDKLIF. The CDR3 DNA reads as TGTGCCTGTGACACTGAGAAGTTGGGGGATACCGATAAACTCATCTTT.

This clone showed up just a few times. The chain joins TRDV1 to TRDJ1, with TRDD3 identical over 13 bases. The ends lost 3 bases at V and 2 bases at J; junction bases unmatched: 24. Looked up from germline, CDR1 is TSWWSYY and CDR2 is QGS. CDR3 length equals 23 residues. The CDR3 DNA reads TGTGCTCTTGGGGACTGGAGGGAGTTCCCCACGTACTGGGGGATACGGAGGACCGATAAACTCATCTTT. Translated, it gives CALGDWREFPTYWGIRRTDKLIF.

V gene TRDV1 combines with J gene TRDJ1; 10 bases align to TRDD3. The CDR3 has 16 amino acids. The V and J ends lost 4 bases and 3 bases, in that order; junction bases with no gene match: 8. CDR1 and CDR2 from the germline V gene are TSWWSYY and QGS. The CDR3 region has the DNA TGTGCTCTTGGGGTTGGGGGATACAAAACCCCCGATAAACTCATCTTT. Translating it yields CALGVGGYKTPDKLIF.